This TCR beta chain was captured in a study of blood T cells in healthy people across ages. Using a J-beta primer mix together with a sample-barcoded 5' primer, a second PCR was run for roughly 7 to 12 cycles. TCRdb ran MiXCR on the 5' RACE reads and lists one entry per CDR3 protein. The sample lists 1.5 million to 1.8 million distinct CDR3 sequences; approximately 43% were seen once. With V trimmed by 7 bases and J by 1 base, 5 bases remained unmatched. This CDR3 is built from 14 residues. From germline, CDR1 is SQVTM and CDR2 ANQGSEA. This clonotype has just a few counts. V is TRBV29-1 and J is TRBJ2-3; 10 bases are shared with TRBD1. This clonotype originated in a woman between 18 and 30 years old in good health. The sample consisted of blood. CDR3 sequence: CSGGTGEGTDTQYF. Written as DNA, the CDR3 is TGCAGCGGTGGGACAGGGGAGGGCACAGATACGCAGTATTTT.